This T cell receptor beta chain was sequenced during a study of blood T cell repertoires in COVID-19. Background on the study: Whether acute or convalescent, the COVID-19 samples came from the United States, Italy and Spain.

Cohort placement rested on clinical history that participants reported themselves. Individuals in the exposed group had encountered a COVID-19 case within 2 weeks preceding study entry. Source study methods: From reference gene primer amplification, estimates of nucleated cell counts were derived. The table came from immunoSEQ multiplex PCR; TCRdb's copy has only in-frame clones and leaves some out. Clonal size and the V and J genes are those of that table, whereas D and trimming came from the DNA. This sample has 150,000 or so clones, with approximately 88% found just once. In germline, CDR1 is MDHEN, CDR2 SYDVKM. The CDR3 extends over 12 amino acids. V dropped 4 bases and J dropped 5 bases, with 8 bases sitting between them.

The source is a man aged 70-80 years who had been exposed to COVID-19. The rearrangement links TRBV28 to TRBJ2-5, with D unresolved. Sequenced sample: PBMCs or T cells enriched from blood (not recorded which). CDR3 loop: CASSSTGETQYF. The CDR3 DNA sequence: TGTGCCAGCAGTTCAACCGGGGAGACCCAGTACTTC.